This TCR beta chain emerged from a study of CD8 T cells in ankylosing spondylitis (dated by TCRdb to about 2017). For the wider study: T cell receptor beta repertoires were profiled in healthy donors and ankylosing spondylitis patients so that disease-linked TCR variants could be found. The full study cohort comprised about 25 ankylosing spondylitis patients and roughly 100 healthy donors. Samples of peripheral blood were taken, and for ankylosing spondylitis patients, synovial fluid was collected as well. What the study reported, not specific to this receptor: Significant enrichment of the disease-linked clones was reported in matched synovial fluid samples from ankylosing spondylitis patients. A TCR beta motif made up of several highly homologous amino acid variants appeared to be characteristic of blood from ankylosing spondylitis patients. The disease-linked clones showed a CD8+ phenotype and occurred at relatively low frequencies in peripheral blood. Some TCR beta motif variants had previously been reported in synovial fluid and blood of reactive arthritis patients, which suggested common disease-initiation mechanisms.

V loses 0 bases, J loses 4 bases, and the germline ends lie 12 bases apart. The CDR3 runs 15 amino acids, cysteine and phenylalanine included. Only the CDR3 DNA is retained, 45 bases long and in frame from the first base. The germline V gene encodes CDR1 LGHNA and CDR2 YSLEER. The sample holds many counts of this clonotype. Its antigen remains undetermined. Base qualities are not provided; no much larger clone lies one nucleotide away. Data came from an Illumina HiSeq 2500. Quantitative 5'-RACE with molecular barcodes was the method used to prepare the TCR beta libraries. In the authors' own workflow: To identify disease-linked TCR variants, a new computational method was used, one built on a probabilistic model of VDJ rearrangement. TCRdb redid the processing of the public reads, applying fastp at Q25 and MiXCR, and retained in-frame beta chains. CDR3 protein duplicates are merged, each entry listing the most common genes and DNA. These V and J calls are TCRdb output, not the study's own analysis. The sample profile shows 90,000 to 100,000 distinct CDR3 sequences; roughly 8.3% of them were found once. More than 9.5% of the sample is taken by the ten largest.

This TCR derives from a male donor with ankylosing spondylitis or in good health (not recorded which). The sample consisted of blood, either unsorted or a sorted T cell fraction (not recorded which). The sequence links TRBV4-3 to TRBJ1-2; TRBD1 might be the D gene, on 5 matching bases. The DNA sequence is as follows: TGCGCCAGCAGCCAAGATCGGGCAGGGATCTATGGCTACACCTTC. This gives the protein CASSQDRAGIYGYTF.